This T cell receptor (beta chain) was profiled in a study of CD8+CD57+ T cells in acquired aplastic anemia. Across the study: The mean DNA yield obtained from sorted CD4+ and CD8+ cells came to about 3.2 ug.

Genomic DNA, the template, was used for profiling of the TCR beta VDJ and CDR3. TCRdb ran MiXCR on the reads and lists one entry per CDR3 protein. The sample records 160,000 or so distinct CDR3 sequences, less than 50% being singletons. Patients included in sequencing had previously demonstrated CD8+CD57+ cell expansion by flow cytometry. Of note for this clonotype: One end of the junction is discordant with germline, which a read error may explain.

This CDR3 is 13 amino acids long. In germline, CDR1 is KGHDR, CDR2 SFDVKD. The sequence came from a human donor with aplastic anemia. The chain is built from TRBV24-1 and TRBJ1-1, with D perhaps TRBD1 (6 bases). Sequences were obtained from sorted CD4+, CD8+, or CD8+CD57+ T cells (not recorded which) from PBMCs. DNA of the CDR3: TGTGCCACCAAGGGGGGAGAGAACACGGAAGCTTTCTTT. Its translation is CATKGGENTEAFF.